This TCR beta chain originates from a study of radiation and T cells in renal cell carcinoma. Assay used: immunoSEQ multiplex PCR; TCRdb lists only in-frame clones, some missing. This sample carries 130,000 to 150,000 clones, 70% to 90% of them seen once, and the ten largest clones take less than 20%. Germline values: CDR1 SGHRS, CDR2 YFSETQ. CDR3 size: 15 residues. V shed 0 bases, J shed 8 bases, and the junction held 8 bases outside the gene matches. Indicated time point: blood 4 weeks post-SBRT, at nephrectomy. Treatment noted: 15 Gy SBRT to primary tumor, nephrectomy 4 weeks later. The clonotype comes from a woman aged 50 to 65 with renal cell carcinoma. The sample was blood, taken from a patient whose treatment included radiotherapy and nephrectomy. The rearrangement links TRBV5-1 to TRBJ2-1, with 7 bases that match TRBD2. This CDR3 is CASSLVAGAAYEQFF. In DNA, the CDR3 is TGCGCCAGCAGCTTGGTCGCGGGAGCGGCCTATGAGCAGTTCTTC.